This T cell receptor beta chain was profiled in a study of human T cells and chemical hapten exposure. Study outcomes and limitations: Expanded TCRs created a significantly greater count of big CDR3 similarity clusters than controls did. PT1 expanded TCR numbers rose with patch test score. Sensitizing to DPC left TCRs with a frequency above 1 in 1000 unaltered.

Documented time point: patch test 3, about 24 weeks after DPC sensitization. Sample treatment: therapeutic diphenylcyclopropenone sensitization with weekly scalp DPC. Only after blood had been drawn was each patch test applied. TCRdb used MiXCR to reprocess the RACE reads, holding one entry per CDR3 protein. The sample holds 130,000 or so distinct CDR3 sequences, approximately 11% seen once. About this clonotype itself: The antigen is not known.

V shed 0 bases, J shed 6 bases, and the junction held 6 bases outside the gene matches. This CDR3 has 16 amino acids. Germline CDR1 reads LGHNA; CDR2 reads YSLEER. The chain couples TRBV4-3 to TRBJ2-1; 9 bases are a match to TRBD2. The TCR comes from a woman in her fifties or sixties with alopecia areata. Some clones in this sample may be carry-over from other donors' samples. The sequencing used whole blood, collected in connection with sensitization to the hapten diphenylcyclopropenone (DPC). CDR3 nucleotide sequence: TGCGCCAGCAGCCAAGACGGCGCGGGAGGGGGCAATGAGCAGTTCTTC. This encodes CASSQDGAGGGNEQFF.